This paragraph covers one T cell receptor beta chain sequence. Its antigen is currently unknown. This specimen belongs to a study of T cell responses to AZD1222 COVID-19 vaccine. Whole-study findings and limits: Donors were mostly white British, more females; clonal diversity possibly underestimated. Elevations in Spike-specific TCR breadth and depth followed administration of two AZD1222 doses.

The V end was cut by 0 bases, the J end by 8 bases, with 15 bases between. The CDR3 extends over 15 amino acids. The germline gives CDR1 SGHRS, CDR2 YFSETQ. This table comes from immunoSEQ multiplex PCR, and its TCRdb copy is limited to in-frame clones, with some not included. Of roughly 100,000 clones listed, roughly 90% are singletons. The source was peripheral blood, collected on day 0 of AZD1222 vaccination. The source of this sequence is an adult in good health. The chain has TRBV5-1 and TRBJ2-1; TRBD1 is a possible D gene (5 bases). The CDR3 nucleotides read TGCGCCAGCAGCTTGGAGCAGGGTACTCGCGATGAGCAGTTCTTC. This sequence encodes CASSLEQGTRDEQFF.